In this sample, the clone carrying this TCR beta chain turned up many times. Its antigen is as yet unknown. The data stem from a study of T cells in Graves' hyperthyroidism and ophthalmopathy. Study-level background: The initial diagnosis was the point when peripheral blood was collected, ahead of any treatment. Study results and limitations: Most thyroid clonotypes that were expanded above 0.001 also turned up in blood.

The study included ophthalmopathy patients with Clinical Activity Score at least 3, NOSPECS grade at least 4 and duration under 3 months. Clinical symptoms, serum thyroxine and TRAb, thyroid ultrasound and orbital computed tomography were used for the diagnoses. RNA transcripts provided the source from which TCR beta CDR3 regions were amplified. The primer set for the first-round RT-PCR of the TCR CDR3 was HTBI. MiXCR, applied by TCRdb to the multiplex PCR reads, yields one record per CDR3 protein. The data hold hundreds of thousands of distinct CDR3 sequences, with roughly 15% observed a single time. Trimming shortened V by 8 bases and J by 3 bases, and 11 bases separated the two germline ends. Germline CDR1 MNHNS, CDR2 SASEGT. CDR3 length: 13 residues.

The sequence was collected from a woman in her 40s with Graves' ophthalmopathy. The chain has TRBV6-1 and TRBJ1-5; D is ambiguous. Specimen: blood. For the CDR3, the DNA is TGTGCCAGCGCGAGGAGCTTCAATCAGCCCCAGCATTTT. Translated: CASARSFNQPQHF.